This TCR beta chain was recovered during a study of blood T cell repertoires in COVID-19. Some clones are missing from TCRdb's copy, which holds only in-frame ones; the method was immunoSEQ multiplex PCR. The sample shows about 150,000 clones, roughly 82% of them seen only once. CDR1 is LNHDA, CDR2 SQIVND, per germline (reference sequence). There are 12 residues in the CDR3. The sequence came from a human donor with acute or convalescent COVID-19. The donor label of this sample is uncertain. The chain carries TRBV19 and TRBJ1-4; TRBD1 is a possible D gene (6 bases). Sequencing was done on a sample of peripheral blood. CDR3 sequence reads: CVTGTSDEKLFF. DNA for the CDR3: TGTGTTACCGGGACATCGGATGAAAAACTGTTTTTT.